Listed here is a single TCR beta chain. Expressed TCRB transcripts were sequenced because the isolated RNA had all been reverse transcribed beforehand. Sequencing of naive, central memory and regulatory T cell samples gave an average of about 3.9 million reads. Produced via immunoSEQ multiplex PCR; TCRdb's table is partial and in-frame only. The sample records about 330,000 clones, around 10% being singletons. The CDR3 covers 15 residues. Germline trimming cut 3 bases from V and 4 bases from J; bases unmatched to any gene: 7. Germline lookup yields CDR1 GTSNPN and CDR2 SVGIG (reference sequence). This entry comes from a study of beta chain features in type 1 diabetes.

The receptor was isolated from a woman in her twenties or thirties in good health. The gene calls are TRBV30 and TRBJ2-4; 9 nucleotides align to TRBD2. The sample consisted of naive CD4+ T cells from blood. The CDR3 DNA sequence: TGTGCCTGGAGAAAGGAGGCGGGAGGGAAAAACATTCAGTACTTC. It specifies CAWRKEAGGKNIQYF.